A selection of T cell receptor beta chains follows, all from one sample in a study of cytomegalovirus exposure and HLA in healthy donors. Only in-frame clones appear in the TCRdb table, and some are missing; sequencing was by immunoSEQ multiplex PCR. Here the sample spans roughly 290,000 clones, about four fifths being singletons. Sequenced material: PBMCs. The receptor set was obtained from a girl aged 2 to 10 in good health and CMV-seronegative. CDR3s include the opening cysteine and the closing phenylalanine or tryptophan. D genes are given only for firm matches. Not all rows give a size; the values are once, few, many and, for expanded clones, a class.

NA	TRBV27	TRBJ1-2	NA	TGTGCCAGCAGTTTTACAGGGCCGGACTATGGCTACACCTTC	CASSFTGPDYGYTF
NA	TRBV28	TRBJ2-3	TRBD2	TGTGCCGCGGGACTAGCGAGCACAGATACGCAGTATTTT	CAAGLASTDTQYF
few	TRBV4-1	TRBJ1-1	TRBD1	TGCGCCAGCAGCCGGACAGGGGGGAAGGATGAAGCTTTCTTT	CASSRTGGKDEAFF
once	TRBV27	TRBJ2-7	NA	TGTGCCAGCAGTTTACGGGGATCCTACGAGCAGTACTTC	CASSLRGSYEQYF
NA	TRBV5-1	TRBJ2-1	NA	TGCGCCAGCAGCGTGGGAATTGGGCCCAATGAGCAGTTCTTC	CASSVGIGPNEQFF
NA	TRBV27	TRBJ2-5	TRBD2	TGTGCCAGCAGTTTCCGGGAGGGTCTTCAAGAGACCCAGTACTTC	CASSFREGLQETQYF
few	TRBV5-1	TRBJ2-3	NA	TGCGCCAGCAGCCTGCGGGACTCCACAGATACGCAGTATTTT	CASSLRDSTDTQYF
NA	TRBV7-2	TRBJ2-1	NA	TGTGCCAGCAGCGAACCGGGACTTGCTGAACTGAACTACAATGAGCAGTTCTTC	CASSEPGLAELNYNEQFF
NA	TRBV2	TRBJ1-5	TRBD1	TGTGCCAGCAGTGGGGACAGGGACCTTTTCTCTCAGCCCCAGCATTTT	CASSGDRDLFSQPQHF
NA	TRBV28	TRBJ1-2	TRBD1	TGTGCCAGCACCCGGGACAGACTAAACTATGGCTACACCTTC	CASTRDRLNYGYTF
NA	TRBV27	TRBJ2-5	NA	TGTGCCAGCAGTTTTAGGGGGTTTGAGGGCGAGACCCAGTACTTC	CASSFRGFEGETQYF
NA	TRBV28	TRBJ2-3	TRBD2	TGTGCCAGCAGTTCCCCCGCTAGCGGGGGCCGAGATACGCAGTATTTT	CASSSPASGGRDTQYF
NA	TRBV15	TRBJ2-3	NA	TGTGCCACCAGCAGAGGGCAGATCACAGATACGCAGTATTTT	CATSRGQITDTQYF
NA	TRBV18	TRBJ2-1	NA	TGTGCCAGCTCACCACGACAGACAGAATACAATGAGCAGTTCTTC	CASSPRQTEYNEQFF
NA	TRBV13	TRBJ1-4	NA	TGTGCCAGCAGCTACGCCCCCGGGACACTAGGTGAAAAACTGTTTTTT	CASSYAPGTLGEKLFF
NA	TRBV11-2	TRBJ2-1	NA	TGTGCCAGCAGCGGTAACACCGAGCAGTTCTTC	CASSGNTEQFF
once	TRBV7-3	TRBJ2-1	NA	TGTGCCAGCAGCTTAATCGAGGAGCGTTCGGCTGAGCAGTTCTTC	CASSLIEERSAEQFF
NA	TRBV27	TRBJ2-7	NA	TGTGCCAGCAGTTTGTCGGCAGGGGTGTTCGAGCAGTACTTC	CASSLSAGVFEQYF
NA	TRBV5-6	TRBJ2-7	TRBD2	TGTGCCAGCAGCTTTCGTGCTAGCGGCTACTACGAGCAGTACTTC	CASSFRASGYYEQYF
NA	TRBV27	TRBJ2-1	NA	TGTGCCAGCAGTTTTGGCGTCAGCGCTGCCTACAATGAGCAGTTCTTC	CASSFGVSAAYNEQFF
NA	TRBV18	TRBJ1-2	NA	TGTGCCAGCTCACCTAACTTCGACAGCCACTATGGCTACACCTTC	CASSPNFDSHYGYTF
NA	TRBV9	TRBJ1-6	TRBD1	TGTGCCTCCCAGGGGGCGTCCTATAATTCACCCCTCCACTTT	CASQGASYNSPLHF
NA	TRBV9	TRBJ1-2	NA	TGTGCCAGCAGCAGAGGGACTTCGGATGGCTACACCTTC	CASSRGTSDGYTF
NA	TRBV2	TRBJ2-5	NA	TGTGCCAGCAGTGAAAACCAGCAAGAGACCCAGTACTTC	CASSENQQETQYF
few	TRBV11-2	TRBJ1-2	NA	TGTGCCAGCAGCTTAGGGCAGGGAGGCTACACCTTC	CASSLGQGGYTF
NA	TRBV6-5	TRBJ1-4	NA	TGTGCCAGCAGTCCCGACCCTGCAGGGGCTGAAAAACTGTTTTTT	CASSPDPAGAEKLFF
NA	TRBV28	TRBJ1-1	NA	TGTGCCAGCAGCTGGGGACACTGGAACACTGAAGCTTTCTTT	CASSWGHWNTEAFF
NA	TRBV28	TRBJ2-5	TRBD2	TGTGCCAGCAGTCTAAGCGGGAGTGGTGCGCGGGAGACCCAGTACTTC	CASSLSGSGARETQYF
NA	TRBV5-1	TRBJ2-1	NA	TGCGCCAGCTCCGATCTGGGGTGGCAGGGGTCTTACAATGAGCAGTTCTTC	CASSDLGWQGSYNEQFF